This T cell receptor beta chain stems from a study of radiotherapy plus CTLA-4 blockade in lung cancer. Study observations and caveats: With interferon-beta, early dynamics of blood T cell clones were reported to best predict response.

Libraries were prepared by immunoSEQ multiplex PCR; TCRdb keeps only in-frame clonotypes and omits some of them. The repertoire holds 65,000 to 100,000 clones, with around 83% as singletons. Germline V gives CDR1 SNHLY, CDR2 FYNNEI. The V and J ends lost 5 bases and 4 bases respectively, with 11 bases between them. This CDR3 region has 13 residues. To note about this clone: Its antigen remains unknown.

The source was peripheral blood, collected from a patient treated with radiotherapy plus ipilimumab. This TCR was sampled from a human donor with non-small cell lung cancer who had stable disease on radiotherapy plus ipilimumab. This sequence joins TRBV2 and TRBJ1-2; D unresolved. CDR3 sequence: CASSTSGLYGYTF. The CDR3 region has the DNA TGTGCCAGCAGTACTTCAGGACTCTATGGCTACACCTTC.